This T cell receptor (beta chain) was sequenced during a study of blood T cell repertoires in COVID-19. Study-wide background: Researchers got acute and convalescent COVID-19 samples from the United States, Italy and Spain.

Participants' own reports of clinical history determined their cohort assignment. Source study methods: Scientists estimated how many nucleated cells there were by amplifying reference gene primers. Libraries were prepared by immunoSEQ multiplex PCR; TCRdb keeps only in-frame clonotypes and omits some of them. V, J and clone size are those of that table, while D and trimming were read from the DNA. The sample contains approximately 310,000 clones, approximately 83% of which appear only once. Germline V gene sequence: CDR1 KGHDR, CDR2 SFDVKD. The CDR3 length is 15 residues. V trimming: 4 bases; J trimming: 8 bases; junction bases outside the gene matches: 5.

This rearrangement joins TRBV24-1 to TRBJ2-2, with 11 positions matching TRBD1. Sequenced sample: PBMCs or T cells enriched from blood (not recorded which). This TCR was recovered from a man in his thirties or forties who had recovered from COVID-19. CDR3 DNA: TGTGCCACCAGTGACCCCGGACAGGGGGCGGGGGAGCTGTTTTTT. It encodes CATSDPGQGAGELFF.